The rows below give T cell receptor beta chains drawn from one sample of a study of CD8+CD57+ T cells in acquired aplastic anemia. One entry per CDR3 protein results from TCRdb running MiXCR on the reads. The sample records some 170,000 distinct CDR3 sequences, 40% to 50% being singletons. The sequencing input was sorted CD4+, CD8+, or CD8+CD57+ T cells (not recorded which) from PBMCs. Every receptor here comes from a human donor with aplastic anemia. CDR3s include the opening cysteine and the closing phenylalanine or tryptophan. The D gene is left open where the match is weak.

v_gene	d_gene	j_gene	CDR3aa
TRBV6-2/TRBV6-3	TRBD1	TRBJ2-7	CASSYTSGTGGYEQYF
TRBV25-1	TRBD2	TRBJ2-4	CARGGVKNIQYF
TRBV20-1	TRBD2	TRBJ2-2	CSARTPGTSGLNTGKLFF
TRBV20-1	TRBD2	TRBJ2-1	CSARLAGGQEQFF
TRBV2	.	TRBJ1-2	CASTRNEGRDYGYTF
TRBV2	.	TRBJ2-1	CASSEEGIEQFF
TRBV4-2	.	TRBJ1-3	CASSQDLLMSSGNTIYF
TRBV15	.	TRBJ2-3	CAISRGTPGTDTQYF
TRBV4-2	TRBD1	TRBJ2-1	CASKGDRVRHNEQFF
TRBV24-1	.	TRBJ2-5	CATSDNVGIPQYF
TRBV12-3/TRBV12-4	TRBD1	TRBJ1-6	CASSLRPPDRGVGSSYNSPLHF
TRBV24-1	TRBD1	TRBJ2-1	CATSDGDRVSNEQFF
TRBV5-6	TRBD1	TRBJ2-5	CASSYWGQGATAETQYF
TRBV20-1	.	TRBJ2-1	CSARDVQSLLYNEQFF
TRBV10-3	.	TRBJ2-2	CAIAGALAPGELFF
TRBV29-1	.	TRBJ2-1	CSVEDTGNEQFF
TRBV19	TRBD2	TRBJ2-3	CASSSSAGVGTDTQCF
TRBV4-3	TRBD1	TRBJ1-2	CASSQTQGQGEVTF
TRBV2	TRBD1	TRBJ2-5	CASSPGGWETQYF
TRBV9	.	TRBJ1-2	CASSVAWPGDQNRNYGYTF
TRBV19	.	TRBJ1-4	CASSPSTDSHEKLFF
TRBV25-1	TRBD1	TRBJ1-1	CASSGYRGTEAFF
TRBV12-3/TRBV12-4	TRBD1	TRBJ1-2	CASSSPRGRMNYGYTF
TRBV12-3/TRBV12-4	.	TRBJ2-1	CASIRVDEQFF
TRBV6-4	.	TRBJ2-1	CASSAQGPANEQFF
TRBV5-6	TRBD1	TRBJ1-2	CASIKQGSGYYGYTF
TRBV15	TRBD1	TRBJ1-6	CATSRGTGWNSPLHF
TRBV20-1	.	TRBJ2-7	CSARDRVRSPSYEQYF
TRBV4-1	.	TRBJ2-2	CASSQDMAVLTGELFF
TRBV20-1	.	TRBJ2-1	CSAMSTTRGLNDNEQFF
TRBV19	TRBD1	TRBJ1-4	CASSREGQTKKLFF
TRBV19	.	TRBJ2-3	CASRQSTDTQYF
TRBV9	TRBD1	TRBJ2-7	CASSVGTGVYEQYF
TRBV7-9	.	TRBJ1-2	CASSSQSGYGYTF
TRBV25-1	.	TRBJ2-7	CASSSSGDPPGEQYF
TRBV2	.	TRBJ1-4	CASSEQGPWVNEKLFF
TRBV20-1	.	TRBJ2-7	CSAPELRVPGDEQYF
TRBV11-2	TRBD1	TRBJ2-7	CASSLDRGLAYEQYF
TRBV12-3/TRBV12-4	.	TRBJ1-2	CASSLESANYGYTF
TRBV2	.	TRBJ2-5	CASSLAPGFQETQYF
TRBV11-2	.	TRBJ1-6	CASSDGRENSPLHF